Each of the 32 T cell receptor beta chains below was sequenced from the same sample in a study of radiation and T cells in renal cell carcinoma. Repertoires were generated with immunoSEQ multiplex PCR, while TCRdb's copy carries only in-frame clones and drops some. The sample holds approximately 120,000 clones, roughly 85% seen once. Time point of the sample: baseline pretreatment blood. Treatment given: 15 Gy SBRT to primary tumor, nephrectomy 4 weeks later. This material consisted of blood, taken from a patient whose treatment included radiotherapy and nephrectomy. The receptor source for this set is a woman aged 60 to 75 with renal cell carcinoma.

V gene TRBV13 combines with J gene TRBJ1-1, with TRBD1 matching over 7 bases. CDR1 and CDR2 from the germline V gene are PRHDT and FYEKMQ (reference sequence). CDR3 length: 15 residues. The ends lost 3 bases at V and 0 bases at J; junction bases unmatched: 4. The CDR3 here is CASSLGQTMNTEAFF. For the CDR3, the DNA is TGTGCCAGCAGCTTGGGACAGACCATGAACACTGAAGCTTTCTTT.

The chain couples TRBV11-1 to TRBJ2-5; 10 bases align to TRBD1. The CDR3 has 16 amino acids. Germline lookup yields CDR1 SGHAT and CDR2 FQDESV (reference sequence). V was clipped by 5 bases and J by 3 bases; unmatched bases: 9. The CDR3 loop reads CASSARDRGGEETQYF. CDR3 bases: TGTGCCAGCAGCGCTCGGGACAGGGGAGGAGAAGAGACCCAGTACTTC. The variable domain in full, with the rest retrieved from reference TRBV11-1 and TRBJ2-5, is EAEVAQSPRYKITEKSQAVAFWCDPISGHATLYWYRQILGQGPELLVQFQDESVVDDSQLPKDRFSAERLKGVDSTLKIQPAELGDSAMYLCASSARDRGGEETQYFGPGTRLLVL.

This clone has just a few counts. The chain links TRBV6-1 to TRBJ1-5; D is unresolved. Germline V gene data show CDR1 as MNHNS and CDR2 as SASEGT. This CDR3 has 15 residues. V lost 6 bases to trimming and J lost 6 bases, with 18 bases between them. CDR3 in amino acids: CASSPEGPFGQPQHF. Written as DNA, the CDR3 is TGTGCCAGCAGCCCGGAAGGCCCGTTTGGTCAGCCCCAGCATTTT.

V is TRBV28 and J is TRBJ1-1, with D maybe TRBD1 (6 bases). Trimming removed 6 bases from V and 5 bases from J, with 19 bases in between. The germline gives CDR1 MDHEN, CDR2 SYDVKM. The CDR3 is 15 residues long. The CDR3 loop reads CASSPQRGDWTEAFF. CDR3 nucleotide sequence: TGTGCCAGCAGCCCCCAGAGGGGGGACTGGACTGAAGCTTTCTTT.

The chain employs TRBV19 and TRBJ1-1; TRBD1 might be the D (5 bases). The CDR3 is 16 residues long. V lost 4 bases to trimming and J lost 4 bases, with 19 bases between them. Germline-derived CDR1 and CDR2 are LNHDA and SQIVND (reference sequence). CDR3 protein: CASSTNPKGLATEAFF. For the CDR3, the DNA is TGTGCCAGTAGTACGAACCCCAAGGGGTTGGCCACTGAAGCTTTCTTT.

This chain links TRBV18 with TRBJ2-5; TRBD2 matches at 7 bases. Germline CDR1 KGHSH, CDR2 LQKENI. V was clipped by 3 bases and J by 4 bases; unmatched bases: 11. The CDR3 runs 16 residues. Written as DNA, the CDR3 is TGTGCCAGCTCACCTTTCCGGACTAGAGAGGTAGAGACCCAGTACTTC. Protein: CASSPFRTREVETQYF.

The J gene is TRBJ1-2, the V gene TRBV6-6; a possible D gene is TRBD1 (5 bases). CDR1 is MNHNY and CDR2 is SVGAGI in the germline V gene (reference sequence). CDR3 length equals 14 residues. Deletions cut 7 bases from V and 4 bases from J, with 16 bases between. This CDR3 is CASNPSDSFYGYTF. The DNA for the CDR3 is TGTGCCAGCAACCCAAGTGACAGTTTCTATGGCTACACCTTC.

In its sample, this clone was seen once. The CDR3 region is CASAGEGASYNEQFF. In DNA, the CDR3 is TGTGCCAGTGCCGGAGAAGGAGCCTCCTACAATGAGCAGTTCTTC. The genes are TRBV19 and TRBJ2-1; D is unclear. Germline CDR1 is LNHDA and CDR2 is SQIVND (reference sequence). This CDR3 contains 15 residues. The V end lost 8 bases, the J end lost 0 bases, and 14 bases lay between the germline ends.

V gene TRBV29-1 combines with J gene TRBJ1-2; no clear D gene. The CDR3 contains 12 residues. Germline CDR1 SQVTM, CDR2 ANQGSEA. The germline V and J ends were trimmed by 3 bases and 2 bases, with 7 bases remaining between them. The CDR3 coding sequence is TGCAGCGTTGACGAGAGAAACTATGGCTACACCTTC. It codes for CSVDERNYGYTF.

In this sample, this clone turned up a few times. The chain recombines TRBV11-1 with TRBJ2-2; possibly TRBD2 for D (6 bases). CDR1 and CDR2 (germline): SGHAT, FQDESV (reference sequence). Trimming took off 3 bases at V and 0 bases at J, with 17 bases between the two ends. The CDR3 has 18 amino acids. The CDR3 loop reads CASSFVAAAGSNTGELFF. The DNA for the CDR3 is TGTGCCAGCAGCTTTGTAGCTGCGGCGGGGTCGAACACCGGGGAGCTGTTTTTT.

A few counts support this clone. The chain combines TRBV15 with TRBJ2-6; 9 nucleotides align to TRBD1. The germline gives CDR1 LNHNV, CDR2 YYDKDF (reference sequence). The CDR3 is made up of 15 amino acids. V was pared by 11 bases and J by 3 bases, with 8 bases of the junction left unmatched. CDR3 loop: CASEHRGLGANVLTF. CDR3 in DNA: TGTGCCTCCGAACACAGGGGGCTTGGGGCCAACGTCCTGACTTTC.

This sequence joins TRBV11-2 and TRBJ2-5; 7 positions agree with TRBD1. This CDR3 is 12 amino acids long. Trimming at V came to 6 bases and at J to 7 bases, leaving 5 bases not matched to a gene. CDR1 and CDR2 from the germline V gene are SGHAT and FQNNGV. CDR3 bases: TGTGCCAGCAGACAACAGGGGTGGACCCAGTACTTC. It yields the protein CASRQQGWTQYF.

The chain has TRBV28 and TRBJ1-2; 9 bases line up with TRBD1. This CDR3 has 13 residues. Trimming at V came to 6 bases and at J to 5 bases, leaving 4 bases not matched to a gene. Germline V CDR1 and CDR2: MDHEN, SYDVKM. The CDR3 protein is CASRRQGEYGYTF. The CDR3 DNA follows: TGTGCCAGCAGGAGACAGGGGGAGTATGGCTACACCTTC.

This clone was observed at least ten times. The CDR3 DNA reads TGTGCCACCAGCAGACCTGGGGGATTCAGCTACACCTTC. Its protein product is CATSRPGGFSYTF. The rearrangement links TRBV15 to TRBJ1-2; perhaps TRBD1 as D (5 bases). Germline values: CDR1 LNHNV, CDR2 YYDKDF (reference sequence). The germline V and J ends were trimmed by 2 bases and 9 bases, with 13 bases remaining between them. This CDR3 spans 13 amino acids.

The genes are TRBV7-2 and TRBJ1-2; 9 positions match TRBD1. The CDR3 runs to 13 residues. V lost 4 bases and J lost 6; bases outside the gene matches: 3. Germline CDR1 is SGHTA and CDR2 is FQGNSA. The CDR3 loop is CASSSQGANGYTF. As DNA, the CDR3 is TGTGCCAGCAGCTCACAGGGGGCTAATGGCTACACCTTC.

The chain uses TRBV9 and TRBJ1-1; TRBD1 matches at 10 bases. Germline lookup yields CDR1 SGDLS and CDR2 YYNGEE. There are 13 residues in the CDR3. Trimming took 4 bases from V and 10 from J; bases not matched to a gene: 7. The CDR3, as DNA: TGTGCCAGCAGCACCGGGACAGGGGAGTCAGCTTTCTTT. Its translation is CASSTGTGESAFF.

The chain joins TRBV4-2 to TRBJ1-1; a possible D gene is TRBD1 (5 bases). V lost 1 base and J 4 bases, leaving 10 bases between the germline ends. Germline V gene sequence: CDR1 LGHNA, CDR2 YNFKEQ. CDR3 length: 14 residues. The CDR3 bases are TGTGCCAGCAGCCAAGGGGGGGATCTCACTGAAGCTTTCTTT. Protein product: CASSQGGDLTEAFF.

This sequence joins TRBV2 and TRBJ1-1; D remains ambiguous. The germline V gene has CDR1 SNHLY and CDR2 FYNNEI. The CDR3 covers 13 residues. Trimming took 5 bases from V and 1 from J, leaving 8 bases between them. CDR3 amino acids: CASSYQANTEAFF. As DNA, the CDR3 is TGTGCCAGCAGTTACCAAGCGAACACTGAAGCTTTCTTT.

This clone was seen once. The chain joins TRBV9 to TRBJ2-3, with a possible D match to TRBD2 (6 bases). Germline V gives CDR1 SGDLS, CDR2 YYNGEE. This CDR3 comprises 14 residues. The ends were cut back, 4 bases at V and 0 bases at J, with 9 bases in the middle. CDR3 nucleotide sequence: TGTGCCAGCAGCTCAAGCGGGAGCACAGATACGCAGTATTTT. It yields the protein CASSSSGSTDTQYF. Supplemented by reference TRBV9 and TRBJ2-3, the full variable domain reads DSGVTQTPKHLITATGQRVTLRCSPRSGDLSVYWYQQSLDQGLQFLIQYYNGEERAKGNILERFSAQQFPDLHSELNLSSLELGDSALYFCASSSSGSTDTQYFGPGTRLTVL.

The genes are TRBV7-9 and TRBJ1-2, with 8 positions matching TRBD1. CDR1 and CDR2 from the germline V gene are SEHNR and FQNEAQ (reference sequence). The CDR3 covers 15 residues. The V gene end was trimmed by 1 base and the J gene end by 4 bases; junction bases not matched to a gene: 5. The CDR3 spells CASSLDRTGPYGYTF. The DNA of the CDR3 is TGTGCCAGCAGCTTAGATAGGACAGGGCCCTATGGCTACACCTTC.

V and J are TRBV5-1 and TRBJ2-1, with 7 positions matching TRBD1. With 3 bases clipped from V and 8 bases from J, the junction kept 11 bases outside the gene matches. The CDR3 loop spans 15 amino acids. Germline V gene data show CDR1 as SGHRS and CDR2 as YFSETQ. The CDR3 sequence: CASSSPYRGHHEQFF. In DNA form, the CDR3 reads TGCGCCAGCAGCTCCCCGTACAGGGGACACCATGAGCAGTTCTTC.

The chain employs TRBV5-1 and TRBJ1-1; D unresolved. The CDR3 is 15 amino acids. Trimming left V 0 bases short and J 6 bases short, with 15 bases between. Germline assignment: CDR1 SGHRS and CDR2 YFSETQ. CDR3 nucleotides: TGCGCCAGCAGCTTGGCAGCCAGCACGGAAGCTGAAGCTTTCTTT. Translating it yields CASSLAASTEAEAFF.

In this sample, this clone turned up a few times. This chain uses TRBV28 with TRBJ1-1; D is unclear. This CDR3 is 13 amino acids long. V was shortened by 11 bases and J by 4 bases, with 17 bases between the two germline ends. Germline V gene sequence: CDR1 MDHEN, CDR2 SYDVKM. The CDR3 DNA is TGTGCCTTAACGAGAGCGGGGAGCACTGAAGCTTTCTTT. Amino acids: CALTRAGSTEAFF.

This chain joins TRBV13 and TRBJ2-1; 9 bases map to TRBD1. Germline V CDR1 and CDR2: PRHDT, FYEKMQ (reference sequence). There are 16 residues in the CDR3. V lost 8 bases and J lost 2; bases outside the gene matches: 10. The CDR3 bases are TGTGCCAGCTCACGGTGGTGGGACAGGGCCTACAATGAGCAGTTCTTC. This codes for CASSRWWDRAYNEQFF.

The chain recombines TRBV14 with TRBJ2-1; 10 nucleotides match TRBD1. The CDR3 sequence is 16 residues long. V gave up 3 bases and J gave up 2 bases; unmatched junction bases: 4. Germline CDR1 SGHDN, CDR2 FVKESK. The CDR3, as DNA: TGTGCCAGCAGCCATCTCGGACAGGGGGCCTACAATGAGCAGTTCTTC. Translated: CASSHLGQGAYNEQFF. Variable domain in full (rest from reference TRBV14 and TRBJ2-1): EAGVTQFPSHSVIEKGQTVTLRCDPISGHDNLYWYRRVMGKEIKFLLHFVKESKQDESGMPNNRFLAERTGGTYSTLKVQPAELEDSGVYFCASSHLGQGAYNEQFFGPGTRLTVL.

The rearrangement links TRBV5-1 to TRBJ2-7; D may correspond to TRBD1 or TRBD2 (6 bases each). This CDR3 is 15 amino acids long. V was cut by 6 bases and J by 2 bases, with 18 bases left in between. Germline assignment: CDR1 SGHRS and CDR2 YFSETQ. The chain's CDR3 is CASNDGGGKTYEQYF. CDR3 DNA: TGCGCCAGCAACGACGGGGGCGGGAAGACCTACGAGCAGTACTTC.

The chain couples TRBV5-1 to TRBJ2-5; D is unresolved. The CDR3 contains 13 residues. V lost 1 base, J lost 2 bases, and 6 bases lay in between. Germline CDR1 and CDR2: SGHRS and YFSETQ. The CDR3 spells CASSLSNQETQYF. DNA for the CDR3: TGCGCCAGCAGCTTGTCGAATCAAGAGACCCAGTACTTC.

The rearrangement uses TRBV7-2 and TRBJ2-1; D is undetermined. There are 13 residues in the CDR3. In germline, CDR1 is SGHTA, CDR2 FQGNSA. The V gene lost 3 bases and the J gene lost 4 bases, with 7 bases spanning the gap. The CDR3 region is CASSFSGYNEQFF. For the CDR3, the DNA is TGTGCCAGCAGCTTTTCAGGATACAATGAGCAGTTCTTC.

The DNA for the CDR3 is TGTGCCAGCTCACCGACCCCATCTCTAGGCTCTGGAAACACCATATATTTT. This codes for CASSPTPSLGSGNTIYF. The chain is built from TRBV18 and TRBJ1-3; D not certain. Trimming took 3 bases from V and 0 from J, leaving 15 bases between them. The germline V gene encodes CDR1 KGHSH and CDR2 LQKENI. The CDR3 is 17 residues long.

This chain links TRBV19 with TRBJ1-2, with TRBD1 identical over 7 bases. The CDR3 length is 16 residues. V shed 5 bases and J 0 bases; nucleotides not matched to a gene: 9. In germline, CDR1 is LNHDA, CDR2 SQIVND (reference sequence). As DNA, the CDR3 is TGTGCCAGTAGTCCCCCCCGGGACAGAGCTAACTATGGCTACACCTTC. It encodes CASSPPRDRANYGYTF.

The CDR3 here is CASSRKSGYGYTF. The CDR3, as DNA: TGCGCCAGCAGCCGGAAGTCGGGCTATGGCTACACCTTC. This chain connects TRBV4-3 to TRBJ1-2; D call uncertain. Germline V CDR1 and CDR2: LGHNA, YSLEER. V dropped 4 bases and J dropped 4 bases, with 10 bases sitting between them. The CDR3 runs 13 residues.

This chain uses TRBV29-1 with TRBJ1-5; 7 bases match TRBD1. This CDR3 has 14 amino acids. Per the germline V gene, CDR1 is SQVTM and CDR2 is ANQGSEA. Germline trimming cut 6 bases from V and 5 bases from J; bases unmatched to any gene: 10. CDR3 DNA: TGCAGCGTGGGGGTCACCGGGACAGATCAGCCCCAGCATTTT. It encodes CSVGVTGTDQPQHF.